The 22 T cell receptor beta chains below were found in one sample sequenced in a study of human T cells and chemical hapten exposure. Documented time point: pre-sensitization, week 0. Treatment here: therapeutic diphenylcyclopropenone sensitization with weekly scalp DPC. TCRdb itself ran the RACE reads through MiXCR, one entry per CDR3 protein. The table includes 350,000 to 400,000 distinct CDR3 sequences, 4% to 6% detected once. The sample here was whole blood, taken in connection with sensitization to the hapten diphenylcyclopropenone (DPC). These receptors were obtained from a woman between 45 and 65 years old with alopecia areata. Some clones in this sample may be carry-over from other donors' samples.

This clonotype has at least ten counts. The V and J genes are TRBV20-1 and TRBJ1-1, with D unclear. CDR3 length: 13 amino acids. Germline assignment: CDR1 DFQATT and CDR2 SNEGSKA (reference sequence). Between the trimmed V and J ends, which lost 1 base and 0 bases, there was a span of 6 bases. The CDR3 sequence: CSARGPLNTEAFF. The CDR3 DNA follows: TGCAGTGCTAGAGGCCCGTTGAACACTGAAGCTTTCTTT.

This clonotype was seen many times. The V and J genes are TRBV7-2 and TRBJ2-3; 15 bases match TRBD2. The CDR3 consists of 19 residues. V dropped 5 bases and J dropped 1; count of bases not matched to a gene: 10. Per the germline V gene, CDR1 is SGHTA and CDR2 is FQGNSA. CDR3 loop: CASSRLPGLAGGGTDTQYF. DNA for the CDR3: TGTGCCAGCAGCCGACTTCCGGGACTAGCGGGAGGCGGCACAGATACGCAGTATTTT.

There are many counts of this clonotype. J is TRBJ2-3 and V is TRBV5-1; 7 nucleotides agree with TRBD2. J lost 6 bases, V lost 2 bases, and 9 bases had no gene match. Germline CDR1 is SGHRS and CDR2 is YFSETQ. This CDR3 has 15 residues. Here the CDR3 DNA reads TGCGCCAGCAGCTTACTCTCAGCGGGGCCCGATACGCAGTATTTT. This codes for CASSLLSAGPDTQYF.

The rearrangement uses TRBV18 and TRBJ2-4; D gene ambiguous. CDR1 and CDR2 (germline): KGHSH, LQKENI. CDR3 length: 11 residues. The V gene lost 0 bases and the J gene lost 8 bases, with 2 bases spanning the gap. The CDR3 nucleotides read TGTGCCAGCTCACCACCGGACATTCAGTACTTC. This gives the protein CASSPPDIQYF. The complete variable domain, with remaining parts taken from reference TRBV18 and TRBJ2-4, reads NAGVMQNPRHLVRRRGQEARLRCSPMKGHSHVYWYRQLPEEGLKFMVYLQKENIIDESGMPKERFSAEFPKEGPSILRIQQVVRGDSAAYFCASSPPDIQYFGAGTRLSVL.

This clonotype was recorded many times. This chain joins TRBV20-1 and TRBJ1-1, with D possibly TRBD1 on 5 matching bases. V was shortened by 0 bases and J by 0 bases, with 11 bases between the two germline ends. This CDR3 region has 15 residues. CDR1 DFQATT and CDR2 SNEGSKA come from the germline V gene (reference sequence). CDR3 in amino acids: CSARDPGGMNTEAFF. In nucleotides, the CDR3 is TGCAGTGCTAGAGATCCGGGGGGTATGAACACTGAAGCTTTCTTT.

The rearrangement joins TRBV7-6 to TRBJ1-1; no firm D call. The CDR3 totals 15 residues. Trimming removed 5 bases at V and 0 bases at J, with 13 bases between. Germline V gene sequence: CDR1 SGHVS, CDR2 FNYEAQ. As DNA, the CDR3 is TGTGCCAGCAGCCCTTTTCAAGCTATGAACACTGAAGCTTTCTTT. Translated, it gives CASSPFQAMNTEAFF.

The sample holds many counts of this clonotype. The V and J genes are TRBV28 and TRBJ1-2, with 7 bases matching TRBD1. Germline values: CDR1 MDHEN, CDR2 SYDVKM. Losses at the gene ends were 5 bases for V and 8 bases for J; bases not matched to a gene: 8. The CDR3 spans 13 residues. CDR3 amino acids: CASSTGTVGGYTF. CDR3 DNA sequence: TGTGCCAGCAGTACTGGGACAGTAGGAGGCTACACCTTC.

The chain has TRBV5-4 and TRBJ2-4; possible D gene TRBD2, 6 bases. CDR3 length: 12 residues. CDR1 is SGHNT and CDR2 is YYREEE in the germline V gene (reference sequence). Trimming left V 5 bases short and J 8 bases short, with 11 bases between. In DNA, the CDR3 is TGTGCCAGCAGGGGTGGAGGGGACATTCAGTACTTC. It is translated as CASRGGGDIQYF.

This clonotype was found many times. J is TRBJ2-7 and V is TRBV20-1, with D perhaps matching TRBD1 (6 bases). The CDR3 sequence is 14 residues long. From germline, CDR1 is DFQATT and CDR2 SNEGSKA (reference sequence). V dropped 6 bases and J dropped 2 bases, with 17 bases sitting between them. The CDR3 DNA follows: TGCAGTGCCAAGAGTCGGGACATAGCCTACGAGCAGTACTTC. Translation gives CSAKSRDIAYEQYF.

This clonotype was detected a few times. The rearrangement joins TRBV2 to TRBJ2-7, with D uncertain. This CDR3 comprises 13 residues. The germline V and J ends were trimmed by 3 bases and 2 bases, with 8 bases remaining between them. Per germline, CDR1 SNHLY and CDR2 FYNNEI. CDR3 sequence reads: CASSDLGTYEQYF. The CDR3 DNA reads as TGTGCCAGCAGTGACTTAGGAACCTACGAGCAGTACTTC.

The chain joins TRBV6-2 or TRBV6-3 to TRBJ2-3; possible D gene TRBD1, 5 bases. The V gene lost 2 bases and the J gene lost 0 bases, with 15 bases spanning the gap. Germline V lookup: CDR1 MNHEY, CDR2 SVGEGT. This CDR3 region has 17 residues. The CDR3 nucleotides read TGTGCCAGCAGTTACGGTGGGGCCGAAACTAGCACAGATACGCAGTATTTT. This translates into CASSYGGAETSTDTQYF.

The J gene is TRBJ2-7, the V gene TRBV20-1; 8 positions agree with TRBD1. Germline CDR1 is DFQATT and CDR2 is SNEGSKA (reference sequence). CDR3 length equals 11 residues. Trimming removed 6 bases from V and 6 bases from J; junction bases left unmatched: 4. CDR3 sequence (DNA): TGCAGTGCCTCAACAGGGGGCGAGCAGTACTTC. It specifies CSASTGGEQYF.

This clonotype was recorded a few times. V and J are TRBV2 and TRBJ1-6, with D perhaps matching TRBD1 (5 bases). Trimming stripped 5 bases from V and 7 bases from J, with 24 bases between. Germline V gene lookup returns CDR1 SNHLY and CDR2 FYNNEI. This CDR3 contains 18 residues. CDR3 sequence reads: CASSPSRAGSRQNSPLHF. For the CDR3, the DNA is TGTGCCAGCAGTCCCTCCAGGGCGGGCTCTAGACAGAATTCACCCCTCCACTTT.

The table lists this clonotype with many counts. V and J are TRBV6-5 and TRBJ2-7; the D is unclear. Germline CDR1 reads MNHEY; CDR2 reads SVGAGI. V lost 0 bases, J lost 3 bases, and 12 bases lay in between. The CDR3 consists of 15 residues. The CDR3 DNA is TGTGCCAGCAGTTACTCATCGGACGTCTACTACGAGCAGTACTTC. Translated: CASSYSSDVYYEQYF.

This clonotype appeared a few times. This chain links TRBV2 with TRBJ2-5; 9 nucleotides align to TRBD2. Losses at the gene ends were 2 bases for V and 4 bases for J; bases not matched to a gene: 8. The CDR3 has 16 residues. Germline loops: CDR1 SNHLY, CDR2 FYNNEI. CDR3 loop: CASSEIWRGGRETQYF. CDR3 in DNA: TGTGCCAGCAGTGAAATCTGGCGGGGGGGCCGAGAGACCCAGTACTTC.

Ten or more counts support this clonotype. The chain recombines TRBV18 with TRBJ2-2; 8 nucleotides match TRBD1. After removal of 6 bases from V and 3 bases from J, the junction contained 3 bases not matched to a gene. This CDR3 spans 14 amino acids. Germline V gene sequence: CDR1 KGHSH, CDR2 LQKENI. The CDR3 bases are TGTGCCAGCTCCTCGACAGGGGACACCGGGGAGCTGTTTTTT. This encodes CASSSTGDTGELFF. Filled out from reference TRBV18 and TRBJ2-2, the complete variable domain reads NAGVMQNPRHLVRRRGQEARLRCSPMKGHSHVYWYRQLPEEGLKFMVYLQKENIIDESGMPKERFSAEFPKEGPSILRIQQVVRGDSAAYFCASSSTGDTGELFFGEGSRLTVL.

This clonotype has just a few counts. The chain has TRBV7-2 and TRBJ1-5, with D possibly being TRBD1 (6 bases). Germline V gives CDR1 SGHTA, CDR2 FQGNSA. V lost 5 bases, J lost 6 bases, and 11 bases lay in between. The CDR3 is made up of 13 amino acids. The CDR3 loop reads CASSPGDLQPQHF. The CDR3 nucleotides are TGTGCCAGCAGCCCAGGGGACCTTCAGCCCCAGCATTTT.

This clonotype was detected a few times. The chain recombines TRBV2 with TRBJ1-1; no clear D gene. V dropped 4 bases and J dropped 3 bases, with 12 bases sitting between them. The CDR3 runs to 14 residues. Germline V gene data show CDR1 as SNHLY and CDR2 as FYNNEI. The CDR3 DNA follows: TGTGCCAGCAGTGTGGGCCTAGCGGACACTGAAGCTTTCTTT. It codes for CASSVGLADTEAFF.

Ten or more counts support this clonotype. The V call is TRBV20-1, the J call TRBJ1-1, with a tentative D call TRBD1 (5 bases). V lost 6 bases to trimming and J lost 6 bases, with 14 bases between them. Germline V gene data show CDR1 as DFQATT and CDR2 as SNEGSKA (reference sequence). CDR3 size: 12 residues. The CDR3 DNA reads as TGCAGTGCCAGTGGTGGGGCAGCTGAAGCTTTCTTT. Translating gives CSASGGAAEAFF.

A few counts support this clonotype. The chain links TRBV20-1 to TRBJ1-1; D unclear. The CDR3 runs to 15 residues. Between the trimmed V and J ends, which lost 4 bases and 1 base, there was a span of 16 bases. Germline V gene lookup returns CDR1 DFQATT and CDR2 SNEGSKA (reference sequence). In DNA form, the CDR3 reads TGCAGTGCTACAGCCCGTTCAGTGGGGAACACTGAAGCTTTCTTT. Encoded protein: CSATARSVGNTEAFF.

This clonotype occurred many times. The chain combines TRBV12-5 with TRBJ2-2, with D maybe TRBD1 (6 bases). The V end was cut by 4 bases, the J end by 2 bases, with 8 bases between. Germline loops: CDR1 LGHNT, CDR2 FRNRAP. The CDR3 runs to 14 residues. The chain's CDR3 is CASGSGANTGELFF. DNA of the CDR3: TGTGCTAGTGGTTCAGGGGCAAACACCGGGGAGCTGTTTTTT.

This chain connects TRBV6-1 to TRBJ2-3; TRBD2 is a possible D gene (7 bases). The CDR3 consists of 17 residues. The germline V gene has CDR1 MNHNS and CDR2 SASEGT. V lost 2 bases, J lost 0 bases, and 15 bases lay in between. Here the CDR3 reads CASSEKGGGPSTDTQYF. The CDR3 region has the DNA TGTGCCAGCAGTGAAAAAGGGGGGGGTCCTAGCACAGATACGCAGTATTTT.